This T cell receptor beta chain comes out of a study of molecular identifiers for immune sequencing clone quantification. Investigators produced naive CD8 libraries from roughly 20,000 to 1,000,000 sorted cells, drawing on 10%, 30% or 50% RNA. In the sort, naive CD8 T cells were defined as CD8+CD4-CCR7+CD45RA+. TCRdb redid the calling of the PCR reads with MiXCR, one entry per CDR3 protein. The table has 100,000 or so distinct CDR3 sequences, 36% seen once. General study findings and limits: Clonotypes surpassing 20 RNA copies contained over 98% of effector molecules, versus under 1% in naive cells.

Notes on this clonotype: Its antigen is still unknown.

Sequencing input: naive CD8+ T cells from blood, with Jurkat cell RNA spiked in. As for subset: FACS-sorted CD8+CD4-CCR7+CD45RA+ naive T cells. The TCR originated in a human donor in good health. Some libraries in this study had Jurkat cell RNA spiked in.

CDR3 region: CATSMVGEDTQYF. In DNA form, the CDR3 reads TGTGCCACCAGCATGGTGGGAGAGGATACGCAGTATTTT. This chain uses TRBV15 with TRBJ2-3; tentatively, D is TRBD2 (5 bases). V gave up 4 bases and J gave up 6 bases, with 11 bases separating them. The CDR3 covers 13 residues. Germline V gene lookup returns CDR1 LNHNV and CDR2 YYDKDF (reference sequence).